Shown below are 3 T cell receptor beta chains from a single sample sequenced in a study of blood T cell repertoires in COVID-19. The table came from immunoSEQ multiplex PCR; TCRdb's copy has only in-frame clones and leaves some out. The sample shows about 81,000 clones, roughly 90% of them seen only once. Input material: peripheral blood. These receptors were obtained from a man between 70 and 80 years old with active or convalescent COVID-19.

The chain has TRBV18 and TRBJ2-3; D is ambiguous. In germline, CDR1 is KGHSH, CDR2 LQKENI. This CDR3 contains 14 residues. V shed 3 bases and J shed 1 base, with 8 bases lying between them. The CDR3 here is CASSPVGGTDTQYF. The CDR3 DNA reads TGTGCCAGCTCACCGGTCGGAGGCACAGATACGCAGTATTTT.

This rearrangement joins TRBV3-1 (or the pseudogene TRBV3-2) to TRBJ1-2; weak D call: TRBD1 (6 bases). V dropped 4 bases and J dropped 6 bases, with 15 bases sitting between them. The CDR3 length is 14 residues. Per germline, CDR1 LGHDT and CDR2 YNNKEL (reference sequence). The CDR3 region is CASSLRTGFHGYTF. CDR3 sequence (DNA): TGTGCCAGCAGCCTCCGAACAGGGTTCCATGGCTACACCTTC.

The J gene is TRBJ2-4, the V gene TRBV6-2 or TRBV6-3, with TRBD2 matching over 7 bases. CDR3 length: 15 residues. CDR1 MNHEY and CDR2 SVGEGT come from the germline V gene. With 0 bases clipped from V and 11 bases from J, the junction kept 10 bases outside the gene matches. CDR3 in amino acids: CASSYSPEGLDVQYF. In nucleotides, the CDR3 is TGTGCCAGCAGTTACTCCCCTGAAGGACTAGATGTTCAGTACTTC.